The source of this T cell receptor beta chain is a study of Siglec-9 on CD8 T cells in melanoma (dated 2019 in TCRdb). For context, the study as a whole: Siglec-9 expression on CD8+ T cells and the role of Siglec-9 in regulating T cells in the melanoma tumor microenvironment were investigated in the study. Results and caveats for the whole study, not just this receptor: An effector memory CD8+ T-cell subset that appeared to accumulate within melanoma tumors was reported to be marked and regulated by Siglec-9.

With regard to this clone: Its antigen has not been determined. The record has no base qualities; no much larger clone is one base away.

The library was prepared using the immunoSEQ multiplex PCR assay. Held by TCRdb, this immuneACCESS table contains in-frame sequences only and omits some clones. Under half of the omission traces to an unresolved V gene where checked; the cause of the rest is unknown. In all, the sample holds about 36,000 clones, and more than 65% of those were seen once. Together, the top ten hold under 2% of the sample. As encoded in the germline V gene, CDR1 is MGHDK while CDR2 is SYGVNS. The CDR3 spans 17 residues, from the cysteine through the phenylalanine. CDR3 DNA is the only sequence kept; it has 51 bases, read in frame from the first base. V gives up 1 base and J gives up 7 bases, and the segment between their germline ends measures 17 bases.

This chain joins TRBV25-1 to TRBJ1-6; perhaps TRBD1 is the D gene, with 5 bases matching. This TCR came from a human donor in good health. The sequenced sample was Siglec-9- CD8+ T cells sorted from blood. The meaning of the sample's cell subset or site label: CD8 T cells lacking Siglec-9. The base sequence is TGTGCCAGCAGTGAATTGGTAGCCAAACCAGGGAATTCACCCCTCCACTTT. Its protein product is CASSELVAKPGNSPLHF.